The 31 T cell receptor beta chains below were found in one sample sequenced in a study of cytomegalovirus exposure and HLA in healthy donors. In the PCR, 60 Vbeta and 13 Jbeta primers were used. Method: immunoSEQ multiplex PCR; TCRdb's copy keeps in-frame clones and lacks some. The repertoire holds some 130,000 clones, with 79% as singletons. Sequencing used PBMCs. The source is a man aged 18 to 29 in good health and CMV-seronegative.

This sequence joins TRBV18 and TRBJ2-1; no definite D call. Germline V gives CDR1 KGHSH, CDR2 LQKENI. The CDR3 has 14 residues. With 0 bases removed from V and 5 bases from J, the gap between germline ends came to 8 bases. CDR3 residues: CASSPPPSHNEQFF. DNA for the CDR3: TGTGCCAGCTCACCACCTCCTTCCCACAATGAGCAGTTCTTC.

The CDR3 DNA is TGTGCCAGCAGCCCTGAGAGGGCCCAAGATGGCTACACCTTC. Residues: CASSPERAQDGYTF. The chain joins TRBV7-2 to TRBJ1-2; D remains unclear. The CDR3 has 14 residues. Germline V lookup: CDR1 SGHTA, CDR2 FQGNSA. V dropped 5 bases and J dropped 6 bases, with 16 bases sitting between them.

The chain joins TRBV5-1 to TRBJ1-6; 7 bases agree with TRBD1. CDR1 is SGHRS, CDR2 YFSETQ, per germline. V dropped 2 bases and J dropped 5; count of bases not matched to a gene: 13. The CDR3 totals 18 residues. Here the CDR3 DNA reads TGCGCCAGCAGCTTAGAAGGAGGGGGCAGACCCCATAATTCACCCCTCCACTTT. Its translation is CASSLEGGGRPHNSPLHF.

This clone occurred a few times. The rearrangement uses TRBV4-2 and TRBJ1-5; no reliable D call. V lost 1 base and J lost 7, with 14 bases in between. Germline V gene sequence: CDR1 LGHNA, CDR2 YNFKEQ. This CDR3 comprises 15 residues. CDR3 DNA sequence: TGTGCCAGCAGCCAAGGTACACAGAGTGGACAGCCCCAGCATTTT. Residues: CASSQGTQSGQPQHF.

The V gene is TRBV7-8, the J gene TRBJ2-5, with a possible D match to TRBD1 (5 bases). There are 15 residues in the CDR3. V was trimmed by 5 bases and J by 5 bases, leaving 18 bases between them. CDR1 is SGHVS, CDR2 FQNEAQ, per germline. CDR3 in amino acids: CASSRGRGHTETQYF. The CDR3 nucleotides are TGTGCCAGCAGCCGAGGAAGGGGTCACACCGAGACCCAGTACTTC.

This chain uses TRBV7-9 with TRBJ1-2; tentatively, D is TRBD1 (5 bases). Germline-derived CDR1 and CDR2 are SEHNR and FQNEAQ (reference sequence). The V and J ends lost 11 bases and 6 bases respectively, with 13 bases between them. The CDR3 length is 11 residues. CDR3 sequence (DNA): TGTGCCCAAGGGGCAGGGCATGGCTACACCTTC. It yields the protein CAQGAGHGYTF. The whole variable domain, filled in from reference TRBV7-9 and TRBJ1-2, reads DTGVSQNPRHKITKRGQNVTFRCDPISEHNRLYWYRQTLGQGPEFLTYFQNEAQLEKSRLLSDRFSAERPKGSFSTLEIQRTEQGDSAMYLCAQGAGHGYTFGSGTRLTVV.

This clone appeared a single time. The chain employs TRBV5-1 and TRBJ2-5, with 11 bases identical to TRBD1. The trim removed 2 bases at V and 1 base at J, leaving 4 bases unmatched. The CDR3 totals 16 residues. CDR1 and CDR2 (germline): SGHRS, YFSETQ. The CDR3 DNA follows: TGCGCCAGCAGCTTCAGCGGGACAGGGGGCCAAGAGACCCAGTACTTC. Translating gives CASSFSGTGGQETQYF.

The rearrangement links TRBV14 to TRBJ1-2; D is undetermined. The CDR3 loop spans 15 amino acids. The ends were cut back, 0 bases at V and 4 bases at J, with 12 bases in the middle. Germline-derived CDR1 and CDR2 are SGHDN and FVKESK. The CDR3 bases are TGTGCCAGCAGCCAAGATCTTTTTGGCGGCTATGGCTACACCTTC. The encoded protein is CASSQDLFGGYGYTF. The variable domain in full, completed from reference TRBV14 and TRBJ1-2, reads EAGVTQFPSHSVIEKGQTVTLRCDPISGHDNLYWYRRVMGKEIKFLLHFVKESKQDESGMPNNRFLAERTGGTYSTLKVQPAELEDSGVYFCASSQDLFGGYGYTFGSGTRLTVV.

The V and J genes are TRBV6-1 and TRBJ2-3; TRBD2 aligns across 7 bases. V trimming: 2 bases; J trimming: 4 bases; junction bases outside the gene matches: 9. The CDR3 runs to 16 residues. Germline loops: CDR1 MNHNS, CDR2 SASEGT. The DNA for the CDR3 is TGTGCCAGCAGTGAATGGCGGGGGTCTTTCGCAGATACGCAGTATTTT. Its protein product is CASSEWRGSFADTQYF.

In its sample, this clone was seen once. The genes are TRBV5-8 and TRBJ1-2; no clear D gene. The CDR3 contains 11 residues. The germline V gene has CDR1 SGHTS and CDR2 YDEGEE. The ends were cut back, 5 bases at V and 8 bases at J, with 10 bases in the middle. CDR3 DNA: TGTGCCAGCAGTTCTCGGGGAGGCTACACCTTC. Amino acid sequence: CASSSRGGYTF.

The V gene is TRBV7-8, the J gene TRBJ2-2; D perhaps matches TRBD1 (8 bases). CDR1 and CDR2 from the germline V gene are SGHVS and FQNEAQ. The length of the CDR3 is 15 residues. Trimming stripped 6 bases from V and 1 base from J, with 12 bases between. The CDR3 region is CASRQGGKNTGELFF. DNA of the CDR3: TGTGCCAGCAGACAGGGGGGGAAGAACACCGGGGAGCTGTTTTTT. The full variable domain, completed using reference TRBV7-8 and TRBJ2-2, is GAGVSQSPRYKVAKRGQDVALRCDPISGHVSLFWYQQALGQGPEFLTYFQNEAQLDKSGLPSDRFFAERPEGSVSTLKIQRTQQEDSAVYLCASRQGGKNTGELFFGEGSRLTVL.

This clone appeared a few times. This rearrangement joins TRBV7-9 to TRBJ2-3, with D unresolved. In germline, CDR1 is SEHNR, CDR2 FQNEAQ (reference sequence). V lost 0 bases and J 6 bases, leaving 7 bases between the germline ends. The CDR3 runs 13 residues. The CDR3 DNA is TGTGCCAGCAGCTTAGCGGCGGTTGATACGCAGTATTTT. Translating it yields CASSLAAVDTQYF.

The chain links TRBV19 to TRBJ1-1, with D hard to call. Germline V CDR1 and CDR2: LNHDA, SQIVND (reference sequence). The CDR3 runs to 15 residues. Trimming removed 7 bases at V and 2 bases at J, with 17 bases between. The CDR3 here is CASTLEGGANTEAFF. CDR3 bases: TGTGCCAGTACGCTGGAGGGAGGAGCAAACACTGAAGCTTTCTTT.

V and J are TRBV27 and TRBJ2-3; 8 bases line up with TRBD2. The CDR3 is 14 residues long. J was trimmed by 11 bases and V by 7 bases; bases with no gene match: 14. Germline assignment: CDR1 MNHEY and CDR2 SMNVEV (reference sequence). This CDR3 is CASKRARRGGWQYF. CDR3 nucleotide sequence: TGTGCCAGCAAGAGGGCGAGACGGGGGGGCTGGCAGTATTTT.

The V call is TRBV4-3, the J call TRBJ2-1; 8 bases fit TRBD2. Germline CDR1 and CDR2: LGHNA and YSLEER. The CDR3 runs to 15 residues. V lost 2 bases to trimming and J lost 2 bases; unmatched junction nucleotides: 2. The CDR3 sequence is CASSQRRGAYNEQFF. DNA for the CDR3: TGCGCCAGCAGCCAAAGGCGGGGGGCCTACAATGAGCAGTTCTTC.

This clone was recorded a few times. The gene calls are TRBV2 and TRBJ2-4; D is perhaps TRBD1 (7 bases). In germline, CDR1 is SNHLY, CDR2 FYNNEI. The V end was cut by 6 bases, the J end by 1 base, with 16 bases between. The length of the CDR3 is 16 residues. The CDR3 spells CASRPTGEVAKNIQYF. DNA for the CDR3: TGTGCCAGCAGACCCACAGGGGAGGTGGCCAAAAACATTCAGTACTTC.

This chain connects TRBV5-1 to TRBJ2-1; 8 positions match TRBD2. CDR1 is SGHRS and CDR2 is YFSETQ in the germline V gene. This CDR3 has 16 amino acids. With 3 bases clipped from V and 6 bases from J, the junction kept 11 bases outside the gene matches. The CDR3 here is CASSWGRGSGGNEQFF. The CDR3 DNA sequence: TGCGCCAGCAGCTGGGGTCGGGGGAGCGGGGGCAATGAGCAGTTCTTC.

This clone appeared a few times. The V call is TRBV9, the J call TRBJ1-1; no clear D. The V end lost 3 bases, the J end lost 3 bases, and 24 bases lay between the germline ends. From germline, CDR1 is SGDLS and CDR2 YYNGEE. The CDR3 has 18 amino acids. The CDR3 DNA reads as TGTGCCAGCAGCGCGCCCCGGTCGGGAGCTCCCCTGGACACTGAAGCTTTCTTT. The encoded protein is CASSAPRSGAPLDTEAFF.

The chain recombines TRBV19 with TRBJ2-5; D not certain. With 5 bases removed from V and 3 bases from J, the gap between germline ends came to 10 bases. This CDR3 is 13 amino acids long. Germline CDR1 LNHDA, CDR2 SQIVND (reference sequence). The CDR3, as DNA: TGTGCCAGTAGTCTGACAAGTAAAGAGACCCAGTACTTC. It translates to CASSLTSKETQYF. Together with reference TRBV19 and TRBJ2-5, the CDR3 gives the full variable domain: DGGITQSPKYLFRKEGQNVTLSCEQNLNHDAMYWYRQDPGQGLRLIYYSQIVNDFQKGDIAEGYSVSREKKESFPLTVTSAQKNPTAFYLCASSLTSKETQYFGPGTRLLVL.

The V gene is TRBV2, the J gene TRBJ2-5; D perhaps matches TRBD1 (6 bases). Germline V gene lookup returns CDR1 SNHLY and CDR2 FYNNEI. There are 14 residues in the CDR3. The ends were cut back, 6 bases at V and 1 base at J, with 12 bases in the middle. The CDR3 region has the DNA TGTGCCAGCAGAACAGCGACAGGCCAAGAGACCCAGTACTTC. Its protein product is CASRTATGQETQYF.

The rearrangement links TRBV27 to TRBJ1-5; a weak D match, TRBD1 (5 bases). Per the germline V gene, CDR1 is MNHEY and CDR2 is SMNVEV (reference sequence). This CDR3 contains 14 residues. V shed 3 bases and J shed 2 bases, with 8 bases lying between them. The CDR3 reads CASSFRVGNQPQHF. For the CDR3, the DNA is TGTGCCAGCAGTTTCAGGGTCGGCAATCAGCCCCAGCATTTT.

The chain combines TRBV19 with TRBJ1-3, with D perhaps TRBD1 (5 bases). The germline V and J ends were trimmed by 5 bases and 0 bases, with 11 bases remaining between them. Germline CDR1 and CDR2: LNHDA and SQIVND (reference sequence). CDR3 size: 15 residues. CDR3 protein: CASSALRVSGNTIYF. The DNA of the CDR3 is TGTGCCAGTAGTGCCCTCAGGGTCTCTGGAAACACCATATATTTT.

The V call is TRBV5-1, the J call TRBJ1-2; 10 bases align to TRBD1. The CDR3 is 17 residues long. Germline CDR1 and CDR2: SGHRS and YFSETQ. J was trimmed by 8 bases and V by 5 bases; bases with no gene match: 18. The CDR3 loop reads CASRPAPTGGISGGYTF. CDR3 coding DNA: TGCGCCAGCAGACCCGCCCCGACAGGGGGCATTTCTGGAGGCTACACCTTC.

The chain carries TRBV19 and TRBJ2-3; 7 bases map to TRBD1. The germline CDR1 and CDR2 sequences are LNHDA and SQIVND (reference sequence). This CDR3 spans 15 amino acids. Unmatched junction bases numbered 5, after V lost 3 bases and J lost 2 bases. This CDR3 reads CASSIPDRDTDTQYF. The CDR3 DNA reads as TGTGCCAGTAGTATCCCCGACAGGGACACAGATACGCAGTATTTT.

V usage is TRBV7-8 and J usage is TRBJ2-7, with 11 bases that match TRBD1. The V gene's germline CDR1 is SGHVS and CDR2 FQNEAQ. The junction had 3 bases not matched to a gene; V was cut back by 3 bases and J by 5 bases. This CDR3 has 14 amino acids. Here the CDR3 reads CASSFGQGADEQYF. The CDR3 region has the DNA TGTGCCAGCAGCTTTGGACAGGGGGCTGACGAGCAGTACTTC.

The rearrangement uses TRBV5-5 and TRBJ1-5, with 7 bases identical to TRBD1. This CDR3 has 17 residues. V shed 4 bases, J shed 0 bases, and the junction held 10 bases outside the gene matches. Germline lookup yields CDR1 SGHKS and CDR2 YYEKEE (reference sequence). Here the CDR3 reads CASSVSGTDFSNQPQHF. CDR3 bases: TGTGCCAGCAGCGTTTCCGGGACAGATTTTAGCAATCAGCCCCAGCATTTT.

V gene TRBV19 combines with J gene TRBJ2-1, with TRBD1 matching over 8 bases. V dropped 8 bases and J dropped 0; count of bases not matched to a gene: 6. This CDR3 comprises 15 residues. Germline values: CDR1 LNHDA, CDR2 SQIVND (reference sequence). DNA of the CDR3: TGTGCCAGTTCTGGACAGGGAGGCTCCTACAATGAGCAGTTCTTC. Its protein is CASSGQGGSYNEQFF.

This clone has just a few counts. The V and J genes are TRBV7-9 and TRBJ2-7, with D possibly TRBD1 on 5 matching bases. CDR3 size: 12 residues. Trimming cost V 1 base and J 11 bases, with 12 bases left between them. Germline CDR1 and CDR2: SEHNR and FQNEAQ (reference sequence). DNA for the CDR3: TGTGCCAGCAGCTTAGTGGTGGGGCGAGAGTACTTC. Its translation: CASSLVVGREYF.

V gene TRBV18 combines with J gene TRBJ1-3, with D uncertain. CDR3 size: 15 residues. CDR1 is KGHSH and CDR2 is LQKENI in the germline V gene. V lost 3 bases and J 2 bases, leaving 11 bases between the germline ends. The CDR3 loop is CASSPDWRAGNTIYF. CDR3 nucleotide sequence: TGTGCCAGCTCACCCGATTGGAGGGCTGGAAACACCATATATTTT.

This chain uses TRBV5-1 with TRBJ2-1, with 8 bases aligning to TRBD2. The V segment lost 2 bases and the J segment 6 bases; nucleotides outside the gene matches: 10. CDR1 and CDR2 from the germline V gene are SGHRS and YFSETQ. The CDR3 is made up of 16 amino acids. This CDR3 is CASSFSAGGPLNEQFF. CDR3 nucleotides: TGCGCCAGCAGCTTCAGCGCGGGGGGTCCCCTCAATGAGCAGTTCTTC.

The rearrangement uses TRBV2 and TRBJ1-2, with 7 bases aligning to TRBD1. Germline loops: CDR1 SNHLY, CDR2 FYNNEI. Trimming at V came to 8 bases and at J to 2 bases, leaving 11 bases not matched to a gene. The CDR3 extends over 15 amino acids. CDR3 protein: CASLGQAGLNYGYTF. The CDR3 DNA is TGTGCCAGCTTAGGACAGGCGGGATTGAACTATGGCTACACCTTC.